This T cell receptor beta chain was identified in a study of beta chain features in type 1 diabetes (dated by TCRdb to the late 2010s). Study-wide context: No differences in mean age, gender distribution, total cell number or subset yield were found between patients and healthy donors. Across all samples, fewer than 130 million sorted cells were examined, and cell number per subset correlated strongly with RNA yield. In the study, recently diagnosed type 1 diabetes patients and matched healthy donors were compared on the TCRB repertoires of their sorted circulating CD4+ T cell subsets. Naive and central memory subsets were obtained from all 30 or so donors, but regulatory and stem cell-like memory subsets were isolated from only 8 patients and 8 healthy donors. Overall study outcomes, separate from this receptor: Only small numbers of individuals were included in the HLA sub-analyses, which left unresolved whether HLA type had any influence on TCRB rearrangement. Naive, central memory and regulatory TCRB repertoires appeared more similar among patients than among healthy donors. At VDJ recombination sites, type 1 diabetes patients had fewer insertions and more deleted nucleotides, which implies abnormalities in thymic rearrangement. Shorter templates might be favored by PCR, yet because patient and control samples were amplified and corrected together, any such skew would affect both groups equally. Because cDNA was sequenced instead of genomic DNA, activated cells with high expression could be over-represented, although the groups did not differ in activation or CD3 levels. A moderate but significant shortening of TCRB CDR3 length was observed in type 1 diabetes patients in all four CD4+ subsets.

All of the isolated RNA was reverse transcribed with the High Capacity cDNA Reverse Transcription Kit, so expressed TCRB transcripts were sequenced. Naive, central memory and regulatory T cell samples underwent deep immunoSEQ sequencing, averaging roughly 3.4 million total reads per sample. Sorted cells were lysed in RLT buffer and RNA was extracted with DNase-treated RNeasy Micro or Mini kits, depending on cell number. To prevent cross-contamination, every cell subset was processed on its own, while patient and healthy donor samples were processed together. The immunoSEQ multiplex PCR was used to amplify TCRB sequences from cDNA, yielding 87-bp fragments that span the CDR3 region. Sequencing of the amplicons was performed on the Illumina HiSeq platform. Per the original workflow: Synthetic template baselines were used to correct PCR bias computationally, reads within Hamming distance 2 were collapsed together, and singletons that could not be merged were discarded. Reads were aligned to IMGT to assign V, D and J genes, CDR3 length, and insertions or deletions at six rearrangement sites. Within each subset, clonotype counts were normalized to sorted cell number, after which true diversity and Gini coefficients were computed with the tcR R package. The overlap coefficient, calculated on TCRB nucleotide sequences, was used to measure repertoire sharing. Out-of-frame TCRB sequences from naive cells were analyzed as a proxy for the pre-selection repertoire. TCRdb took this table from immuneACCESS and kept in-frame rearrangements with V and J called. Such tables lack part of the clones; where checked against another copy, unresolved V genes explain under half of the gap, and the rest is unexplained. Clone size and V and J calls were adopted from that table, with D and trimming inferred from the DNA. Across this sample there are about 660,000 clones, with about 14% seen only once. Just under 0.04% of the sample goes to the ten largest clones.

In the case of this clone: The antigen it recognizes is unknown. No quality values exist for individual bases; no much larger clone is one base distant.

From each donor, a single peripheral blood sample of about 116 mL on average was drawn into heparinised tubes. Using a panel that included CD45RO, CCR7, CD25, CD127, CD95 and CD27, naive, central memory, regulatory and stem cell-like memory CD4+ T cells were sorted on a BD FACSAria II. Purity was above 95% for every sorted population. PBMCs were separated immediately by Lymphoprep density gradient centrifugation and were stained directly, without being cultured. So that batch effects would be minimized, each experiment stained and sorted samples in pairs, pairing one healthy donor with one patient. Germline trimming amounts to 6 bases on V and 4 bases on J, with 6 as the count of junction bases outside the gene matches. The germline V gene sets CDR1 to MNHEY and CDR2 to SVGAGI. From the cysteine up to the phenylalanine, the CDR3 has a length of 15 residues. The read is trimmed to its CDR3 DNA, 45 bases read in frame from base 1.

The chain is made from TRBV6-5 and TRBJ2-5; the central 12 bases match TRBD1. Sample: naive CD4+ T cells from blood. The cell subset or site label, as the study defines it: true naive CD4+ T cells. This sequence originates from a man aged 18 to 30 with type 1 diabetes. This receptor has the CDR3 CASREGTGGLETQYF. The sequenced DNA: TGTGCCAGCAGGGAGGGGACAGGGGGCCTAGAGACCCAGTACTTC.